This T cell receptor beta chain was profiled in a study of glioma-infiltrating T cells. Study results and limitations: Very few CDR3 sequences were shared between tissue and blood. Gliomas, especially low-grade, showed above-expected tissue-blood divergence; non-neoplastic patients showed below.

The CDR3 consists of 15 residues. With V trimmed by 2 bases and J by 6 bases, 2 bases remained unmatched. Germline V gene data show CDR1 as MNHNS and CDR2 as SASEGT. Amplification of TCR alpha and beta CDR3 regions from RNA used iRepertoire nested multiplex PCR. One-step reverse transcription and amplification started from approximately 100-400 ng of tissue mRNA or PBMC total RNA. TCRdb used MiXCR to reprocess the multiplex PCR reads, holding one entry per CDR3 protein. The sample records about 93,000 distinct CDR3 sequences, approximately 39% being singletons. This clonotype was found many times. Its specificity is not known.

The sample was glioma tissue, nonneoplastic brain tissue, or PBMCs (not recorded which). This receptor was taken from a human donor with low-grade glioma or glioblastoma, undergoing nonglioma brain surgery, or in good health (not recorded which). The rearrangement joins TRBV6-1 to TRBJ2-3, with TRBD2 identical over 13 bases. The DNA of the CDR3 is TGTGCCAGCAGTGAAACTAGCGGGGGGGCCGATACGCAGTATTTT. Its protein is CASSETSGGADTQYF.